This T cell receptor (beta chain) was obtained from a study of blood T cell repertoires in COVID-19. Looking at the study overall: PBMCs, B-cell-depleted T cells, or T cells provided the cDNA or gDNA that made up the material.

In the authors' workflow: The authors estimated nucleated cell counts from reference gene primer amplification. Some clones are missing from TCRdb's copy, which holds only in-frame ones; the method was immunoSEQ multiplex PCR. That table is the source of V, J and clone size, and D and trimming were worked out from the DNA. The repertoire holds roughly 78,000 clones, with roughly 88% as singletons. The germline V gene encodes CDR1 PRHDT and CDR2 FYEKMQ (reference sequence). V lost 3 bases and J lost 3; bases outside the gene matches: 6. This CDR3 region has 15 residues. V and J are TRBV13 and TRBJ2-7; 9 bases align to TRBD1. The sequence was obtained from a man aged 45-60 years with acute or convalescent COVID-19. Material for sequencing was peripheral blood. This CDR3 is CASSFERQGDYEQYF. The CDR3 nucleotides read TGTGCCAGCAGCTTCGAGAGACAGGGGGACTACGAGCAGTACTTC.